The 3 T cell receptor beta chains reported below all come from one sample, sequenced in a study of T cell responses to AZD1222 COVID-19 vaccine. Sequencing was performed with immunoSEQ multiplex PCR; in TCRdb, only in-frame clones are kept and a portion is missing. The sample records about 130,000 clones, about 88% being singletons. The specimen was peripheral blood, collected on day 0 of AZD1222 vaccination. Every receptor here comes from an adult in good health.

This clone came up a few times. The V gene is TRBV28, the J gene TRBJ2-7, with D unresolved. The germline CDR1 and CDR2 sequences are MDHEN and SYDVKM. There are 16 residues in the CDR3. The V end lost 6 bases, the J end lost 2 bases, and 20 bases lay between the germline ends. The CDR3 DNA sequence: TGTGCCAGCAGGATGGGGTCCGCTAATCTGCCCTACGAGCAGTACTTC. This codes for CASRMGSANLPYEQYF.

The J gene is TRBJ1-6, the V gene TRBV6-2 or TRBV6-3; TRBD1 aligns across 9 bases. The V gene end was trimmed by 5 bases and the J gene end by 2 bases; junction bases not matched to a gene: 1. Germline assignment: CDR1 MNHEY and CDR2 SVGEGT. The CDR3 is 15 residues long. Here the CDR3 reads CASSGQGTYNSPLHF. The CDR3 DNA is TGTGCCAGCAGTGGACAGGGGACCTATAATTCACCCCTCCACTTT.

CDR3 amino acids: CASSIRGQGSYNEQFF. CDR3 DNA: TGTGCCAGCAGCATCCGAGGGCAGGGCTCCTACAATGAGCAGTTCTTC. The chain recombines TRBV9 with TRBJ2-1; D might be TRBD1 or TRBD2, each matching 5 bases. Germline V lookup: CDR1 SGDLS, CDR2 YYNGEE. This CDR3 comprises 16 residues. V lost 4 bases, J lost 0 bases, and 14 bases lay in between. Supplemented by reference TRBV9 and TRBJ2-1, the full variable domain reads DSGVTQTPKHLITATGQRVTLRCSPRSGDLSVYWYQQSLDQGLQFLIQYYNGEERAKGNILERFSAQQFPDLHSELNLSSLELGDSALYFCASSIRGQGSYNEQFFGPGTRLTVL.